This T cell receptor (beta chain) was recorded in a study of CXCR3-negative and CXCR3-positive naive CD8 T cells. On the study more broadly: Sequencing brought in about 135 million TRB reads altogether, and each library got about 1.5 +/- 0.3 million.

Carrying UMI labels, the TRB cDNA libraries were prepared through 5' RACE. After re-calling the 5' RACE reads, TCRdb lists one entry per CDR3 protein, DNA absent. In total, the table holds over 100,000 distinct CDR3 sequences. Approximately 270,000 cells per CD8+ T cell subset were flow-sorted in triplicate. The CDR3 totals 19 residues. Germline CDR1 reads LGHNA; CDR2 reads YSLEER. The TCR sequence derives from a human donor in good health. Some clones in this sample may be carry-over from other donors' samples. Sequenced sample: naive CXCR3- CD8+ T cells from blood. The sample's subset: CD45RO-CCR7+CD27+CD95- naive CD8+ T cells lacking CXCR3 (TNR3-). The gene calls are TRBV4-3 and TRBJ2-1; TCRdb's D call, TRBD1, is unchecked because there is no DNA. The CDR3 reads CASSQGQIIETGGPNEQFF.